These T cell receptor beta chains were read from a single sample in a study of shared clonotypes between healthy human individuals. Sequencing was performed with immunoSEQ multiplex PCR; in TCRdb, only in-frame clones are kept and a portion is missing. The profile covers some 2 million clones, with roughly 94% appearing a single time and 1.1% taken by the ten largest. The sequenced sample consisted of naive CD8+ T cells sorted from blood. The receptors stem from a man aged 18 to 29 in good health. The conserved cysteine and the conserved F or W are not part of the CDR3 here. Only part of the rows carry a size: once, few, many, or a class if the clone is expanded.

v_call	j_call	clone_size	cdr3_aa
TRBV4-1	TRBJ1-5	.	ASSQVDDGNQPQH
TRBV29-1	TRBJ1-2	.	SVVGDPQPGYT
TRBV9	TRBJ1-2	.	ASSTEDGIYGYT
TRBV5-1	TRBJ2-3	.	ASRKFRDTDTQY
TRBV27	TRBJ2-2	.	ASSLVASNTGELF
TRBV4-2	TRBJ2-5	.	ASSQGLAGETQY
TRBV7-9	TRBJ2-7	.	ASSRTSGFEQY
TRBV27	TRBJ2-1	.	ASSFGNEQF
TRBV6-5	TRBJ1-1	.	ASSYGGGTTEAF
TRBV7-9	TRBJ2-5	.	ASSLAWVSLETQY
TRBV15	TRBJ2-7	.	ATSRGPGDYEQY
TRBV7-2	TRBJ2-7	.	ASSYADQSSYEQY
TRBV30	TRBJ2-1	.	AWSISGNEQF
TRBV9	TRBJ2-5	.	ASSQGSETQY
TRBV28	TRBJ2-7	.	ASSFRGLSSYEQY
TRBV9	TRBJ2-1	.	ASSVVDGGAYNEQF
TRBV5-8	TRBJ2-7	.	ASSWGTGQVNEQY
TRBV27	TRBJ2-7	.	ASRPMASGSYEQY
TRBV4-3	TRBJ1-1	.	ASSQSPTRTEAF
TRBV11-2	TRBJ2-1	.	ASSPRYNEQF
TRBV5-1	TRBJ2-7	.	ASSLAPGETYEQY
TRBV6-5	TRBJ2-7	once	ASSLRAGYEQY
TRBV7-9	TRBJ2-2	.	ASSPPLATGELF
TRBV27	TRBJ2-1	.	ASSQGVSGSYNEQF
TRBV18	TRBJ1-1	few	ASTQEMNTEAF
TRBV7-9	TRBJ2-5	.	ASSTKTEPQWAQY
TRBV9	TRBJ1-1	.	ASSVAGQRGKNTEAF